This T cell receptor beta chain was recorded in a study of neurological immune-mediated disorders. The germline V gene has CDR1 MDHEN and CDR2 SYDVKM. This CDR3 has 16 residues. Trimming shortened V by 7 bases and J by 5 bases, and 24 bases separated the two germline ends. General study findings and limits: TCR-beta repertoires seemed private in all groups, with no expanded CDR3 amino acid sequences shared.

Template-switch 5'RACE cDNA synthesis added a 10-nucleotide unique molecular identifier. Each CDR3 protein is one row after TCRdb ran MiXCR on the 5' RACE reads. The sample contains tens of thousands of distinct CDR3 sequences, 10% of which appear only once. This clonotype was counted at least ten times. The antigen is undetermined. Source material: PBMCs. This rearrangement joins TRBV28 to TRBJ2-7; D tentatively fits TRBD1 or TRBD2 (5 bases each). The sequence was collected from a man aged 35 to 55 in good health. The CDR3 bases are TGTGCCAGCAACCCCTTAACCGGGACCATTAACGACGAGCAGTACTTC. This gives the protein CASNPLTGTINDEQYF.